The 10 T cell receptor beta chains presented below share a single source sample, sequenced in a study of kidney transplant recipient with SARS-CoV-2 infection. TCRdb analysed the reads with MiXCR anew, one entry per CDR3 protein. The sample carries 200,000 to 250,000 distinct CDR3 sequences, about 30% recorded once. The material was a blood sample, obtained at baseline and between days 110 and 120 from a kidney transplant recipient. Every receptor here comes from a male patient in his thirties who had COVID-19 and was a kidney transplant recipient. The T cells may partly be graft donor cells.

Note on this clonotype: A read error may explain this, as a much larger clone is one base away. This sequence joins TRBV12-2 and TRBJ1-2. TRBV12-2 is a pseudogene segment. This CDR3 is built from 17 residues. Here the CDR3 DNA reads TGTGCAAGTCGCGCAGCTAAGACTCCACGAAAGATCTATGGCTACACCTTC. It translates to CASRAAKTPRKIYGYTF.

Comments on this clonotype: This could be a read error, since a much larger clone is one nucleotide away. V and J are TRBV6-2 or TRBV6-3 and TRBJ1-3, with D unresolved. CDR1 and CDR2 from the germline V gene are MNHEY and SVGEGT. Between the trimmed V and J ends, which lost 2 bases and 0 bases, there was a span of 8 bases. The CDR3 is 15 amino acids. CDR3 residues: CASSYGIDSGNTIYF. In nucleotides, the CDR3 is TGTGCCAGCAGTTACGGGATTGACTCTGGAAACACCATATATTTT.

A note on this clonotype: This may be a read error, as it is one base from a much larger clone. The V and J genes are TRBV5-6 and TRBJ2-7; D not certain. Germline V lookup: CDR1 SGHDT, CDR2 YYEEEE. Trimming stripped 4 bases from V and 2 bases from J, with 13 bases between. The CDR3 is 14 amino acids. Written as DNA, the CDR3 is TGTGCCAGCAGCCGAGAGGACGGCCCCTACGAGCAGTACTTC. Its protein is CASSREDGPYEQYF. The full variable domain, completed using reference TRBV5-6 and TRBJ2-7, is DAGVTQSPTHLIKTRGQQVTLRCSPKSGHDTVSWYQQALGQGPQFIFQYYEEEERQRGNFPDRFSGHQFPNYSSELNVNALLLGDSALYLCASSREDGPYEQYFGPGTRLTVT.

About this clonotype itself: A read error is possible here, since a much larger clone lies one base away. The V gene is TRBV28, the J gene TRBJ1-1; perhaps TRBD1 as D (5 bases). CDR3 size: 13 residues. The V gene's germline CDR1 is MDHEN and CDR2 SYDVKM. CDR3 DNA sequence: TGTGCCGGCAGTGCGGGGACCAGGCATGAAGCTTTCTTT. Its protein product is CAGSAGTRHEAFF.

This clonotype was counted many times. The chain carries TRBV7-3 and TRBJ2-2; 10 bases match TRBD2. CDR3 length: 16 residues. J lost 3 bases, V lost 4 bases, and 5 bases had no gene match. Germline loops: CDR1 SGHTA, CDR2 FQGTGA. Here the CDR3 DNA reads TGTGCCAGCAGCTCACTAGCGGGGAGGGACACCGGGGAGCTGTTTTTT. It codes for CASSSLAGRDTGELFF.

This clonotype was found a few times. The CDR3 region is CSASPGLAGGADTQYF. The CDR3, as DNA: TGCAGTGCTAGTCCGGGCCTAGCGGGAGGCGCAGATACGCAGTATTTT. The chain couples TRBV20-1 to TRBJ2-3, with 11 bases aligning to TRBD2. After removal of 3 bases from V and 4 bases from J, the junction contained 9 bases not matched to a gene. The CDR3 spans 16 residues. Per the germline V gene, CDR1 is DFQATT and CDR2 is SNEGSKA (reference sequence).

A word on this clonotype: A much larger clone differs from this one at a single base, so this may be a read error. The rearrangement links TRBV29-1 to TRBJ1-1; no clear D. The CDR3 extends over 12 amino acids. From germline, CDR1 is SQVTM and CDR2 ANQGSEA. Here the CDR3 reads CCVGKENTEAFF. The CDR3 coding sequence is TGCTGCGTGGGGAAGGAGAACACTGAAGCTTTCTTT.

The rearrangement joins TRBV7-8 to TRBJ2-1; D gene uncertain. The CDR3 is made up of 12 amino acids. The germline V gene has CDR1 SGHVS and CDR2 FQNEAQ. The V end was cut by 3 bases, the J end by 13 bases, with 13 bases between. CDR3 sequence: CASSFVDSIQFF. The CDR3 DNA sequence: TGTGCCAGCAGCTTCGTTGACTCCATCCAGTTCTTC.

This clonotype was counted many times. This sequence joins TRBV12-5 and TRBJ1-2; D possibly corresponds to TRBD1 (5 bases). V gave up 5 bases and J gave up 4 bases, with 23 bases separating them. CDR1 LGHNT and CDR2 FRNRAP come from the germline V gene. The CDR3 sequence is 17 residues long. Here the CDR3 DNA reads TGTGCTAGTGGTATGTGGTGTTTGCAGGGAAAGACCTATGGCTACACCTTC. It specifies CASGMWCLQGKTYGYTF.

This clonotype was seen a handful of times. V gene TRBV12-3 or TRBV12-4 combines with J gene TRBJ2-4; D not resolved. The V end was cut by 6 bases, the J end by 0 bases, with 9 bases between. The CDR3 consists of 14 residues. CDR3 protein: CASRRIQAKNIQYF. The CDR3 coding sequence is TGTGCCAGCAGGAGAATACAAGCCAAAAACATTCAGTACTTC.